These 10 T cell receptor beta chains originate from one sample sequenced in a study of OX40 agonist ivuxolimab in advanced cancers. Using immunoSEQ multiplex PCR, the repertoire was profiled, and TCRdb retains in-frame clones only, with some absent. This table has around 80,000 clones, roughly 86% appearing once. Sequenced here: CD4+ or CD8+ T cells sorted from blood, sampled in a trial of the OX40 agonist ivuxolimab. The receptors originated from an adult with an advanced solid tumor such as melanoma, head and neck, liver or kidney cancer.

This chain's CDR3 is CASSLRAGGSTDTQYF. The CDR3 DNA sequence: TGTGCCAGCAGCTTGCGGGCGGGGGGGAGCACAGATACGCAGTATTTT. V usage is TRBV5-5 and J usage is TRBJ2-3, with 9 bases aligning to TRBD2. The CDR3 has 16 amino acids. The ends lost 1 base at V and 0 bases at J; junction bases unmatched: 3. CDR1 and CDR2 (germline): SGHKS, YYEKEE (reference sequence).

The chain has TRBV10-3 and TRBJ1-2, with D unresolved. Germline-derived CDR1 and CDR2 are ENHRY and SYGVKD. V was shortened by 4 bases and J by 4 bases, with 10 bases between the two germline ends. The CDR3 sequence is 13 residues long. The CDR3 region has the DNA TGTGCCATCAGTGTGGGGTCTGCCTATGGCTACACCTTC. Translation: CAISVGSAYGYTF.

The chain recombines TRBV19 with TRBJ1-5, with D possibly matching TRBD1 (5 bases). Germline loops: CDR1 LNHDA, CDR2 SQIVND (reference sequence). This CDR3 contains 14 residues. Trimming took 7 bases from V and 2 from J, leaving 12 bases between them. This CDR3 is CASTPTTGNQPQHF. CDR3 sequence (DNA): TGTGCCAGTACCCCAACGACAGGCAATCAGCCCCAGCATTTT. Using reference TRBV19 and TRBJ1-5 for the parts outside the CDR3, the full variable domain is DGGITQSPKYLFRKEGQNVTLSCEQNLNHDAMYWYRQDPGQGLRLIYYSQIVNDFQKGDIAEGYSVSREKKESFPLTVTSAQKNPTAFYLCASTPTTGNQPQHFGDGTRLSIL.

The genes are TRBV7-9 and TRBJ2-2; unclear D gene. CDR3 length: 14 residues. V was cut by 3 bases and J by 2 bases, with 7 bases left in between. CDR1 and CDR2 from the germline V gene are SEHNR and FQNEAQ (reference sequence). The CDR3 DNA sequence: TGTGCCAGCAGCTTCAGGTTAAACACCGGGGAGCTGTTTTTT. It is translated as CASSFRLNTGELFF.

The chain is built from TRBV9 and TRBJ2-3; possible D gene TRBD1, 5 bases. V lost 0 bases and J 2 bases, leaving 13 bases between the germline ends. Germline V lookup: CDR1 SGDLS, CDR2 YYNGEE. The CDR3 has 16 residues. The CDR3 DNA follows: TGTGCCAGCAGCGTAGGGGGCAACCCCTACACAGATACGCAGTATTTT. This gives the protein CASSVGGNPYTDTQYF.

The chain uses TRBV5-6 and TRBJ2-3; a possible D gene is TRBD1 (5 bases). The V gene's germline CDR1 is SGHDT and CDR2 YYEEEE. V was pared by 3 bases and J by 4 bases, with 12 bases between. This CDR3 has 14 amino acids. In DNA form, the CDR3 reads TGTGCCAGCAGCTCGGTTCAGGGATCAGATACGCAGTATTTT. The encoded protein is CASSSVQGSDTQYF.

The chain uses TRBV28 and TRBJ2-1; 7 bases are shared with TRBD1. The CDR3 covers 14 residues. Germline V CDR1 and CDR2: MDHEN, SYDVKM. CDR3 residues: CSSLGQRSYNEQFF. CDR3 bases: TGTTCATCTTTGGGACAGCGTTCTTACAATGAGCAGTTCTTC.

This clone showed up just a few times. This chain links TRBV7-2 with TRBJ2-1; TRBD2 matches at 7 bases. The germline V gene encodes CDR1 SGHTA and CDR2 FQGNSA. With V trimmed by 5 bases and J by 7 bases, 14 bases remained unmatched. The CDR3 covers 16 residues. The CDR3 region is CASSHRLAPRRNEQFF. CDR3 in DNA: TGTGCCAGCAGCCACAGACTAGCACCCAGACGGAATGAGCAGTTCTTC. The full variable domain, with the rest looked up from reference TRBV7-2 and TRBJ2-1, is GAGVSQSPSNKVTEKGKDVELRCDPISGHTALYWYRQSLGQGLEFLIYFQGNSAPDKSGLPSDRFSAERTGGSVSTLTIQRTQQEDSAVYLCASSHRLAPRRNEQFFGPGTRLTVL.

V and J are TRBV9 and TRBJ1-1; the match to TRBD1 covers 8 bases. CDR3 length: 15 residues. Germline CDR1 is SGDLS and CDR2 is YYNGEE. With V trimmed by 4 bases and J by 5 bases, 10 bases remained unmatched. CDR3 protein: CASSPRTGIGTEAFF. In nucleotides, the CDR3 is TGTGCCAGCAGCCCCCGGACAGGGATCGGGACTGAAGCTTTCTTT.

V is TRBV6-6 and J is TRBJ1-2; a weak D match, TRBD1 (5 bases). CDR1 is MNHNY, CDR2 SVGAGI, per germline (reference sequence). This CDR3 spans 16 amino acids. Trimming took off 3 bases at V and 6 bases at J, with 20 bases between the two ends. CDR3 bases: TGTGCCAGCAGTTATTCCCTAGGGGAGGGGCTAAATGGCTACACCTTC. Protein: CASSYSLGEGLNGYTF.